A selection of T cell receptor beta chains follows, all from one sample in a study of cytomegalovirus exposure and HLA in healthy donors. Assay: immunoSEQ multiplex PCR; the TCRdb copy retains only in-frame clones and omits some. The sample lists about 190,000 clones, about four fifths occurring once. Sequenced input: PBMCs. These receptors all stem from a man aged 25-45 years in good health and CMV-seropositive. Both conserved end residues are part of each CDR3. Fields, in order: clone size, J gene, D gene, V gene, CDR3 DNA, CDR3 protein. A D gene is named only where the DNA matches it firmly. Part of the rows lack a size; the others show once, few, many or a class for expanded clones.

>-|TRBJ2-7|TRBD2|TRBV4-2
TGTGCCAGCAGCCAAGAGGGCGGGGGGAGCGGGGGCTACGAGCAGTACTTC
CASSQEGGGSGGYEQYF
>-|TRBJ1-1|TRBD1|TRBV7-3
TGTGCCAGCAGCTTAACGCGGGACAGTGAAGCTTTCTTT
CASSLTRDSEAFF
>-|TRBJ2-5|TRBD1|TRBV5-1
TGCGCCAGCAGCAAAGGGACAGCACAAGAGACCCAGTACTTC
CASSKGTAQETQYF
>-|TRBJ1-6|TRBD1|TRBV11-2
TGTGCCAGCACGCTCCCGGGACAGTATTCACCCCTCCACTTT
CASTLPGQYSPLHF
>-|TRBJ2-7|TRBD2|TRBV11-2
TGTGCCAGCAGCCCCGGGACTAGTTTCAGGAACGAGCAGTACTTC
CASSPGTSFRNEQYF
>-|TRBJ2-1|-|TRBV6-1
TGTGCCAGCAGTGAGATAGCCCCGTTCTTC
CASSEIAPFF
>-|TRBJ2-3|-|TRBV23-1
TGCGCCAGCAGTCCCATACTAGTTACCGGTACGCAGTATTTT
CASSPILVTGTQYF
>-|TRBJ2-5|TRBD1|TRBV7-3
TGTGCCAGCAGCTTAACTTTCGGACAGGGACAGACCCAGTACTTC
CASSLTFGQGQTQYF
>-|TRBJ1-2|-|TRBV19
TGTGCCAGTAGTGAGGCAGGGACAAAGAACTATGGCTACACCTTC
CASSEAGTKNYGYTF
>-|TRBJ2-1|-|TRBV5-1
TGCGCCAGCAAGGGGGATAGGGGCTACTACAATGAGCAGTTCTTC
CASKGDRGYYNEQFF
>-|TRBJ1-2|-|TRBV10-3
TGTGCCATCAGTGCTCGGGGGACGGTACCCAACTATGGCTACACCTTC
CAISARGTVPNYGYTF
>few|TRBJ2-3|TRBD2|TRBV6-6
TGTGCCAGCAGTTACTGGACTAGCGTCACAGATACGCAGTATTTT
CASSYWTSVTDTQYF
>-|TRBJ1-4|-|TRBV5-1
TGCGCCAGCAGCTTGTCCCAGGGGACGGCAACTAATGAAAAACTGTTTTTT
CASSLSQGTATNEKLFF
>-|TRBJ1-4|-|TRBV4-3
TGCGCCAGCAGCCTAACTGACAGTAATGAAAAACTGTTTTTT
CASSLTDSNEKLFF
>few|TRBJ1-1|TRBD1|TRBV2
TGTGCCAGCACCCGTCAGGGGGCAAACACTGAAGCTTTCTTT
CASTRQGANTEAFF
>-|TRBJ2-7|-|TRBV7-9
TGTGCCAGCAGCTTAGTCAGTGAGGGTAACGAGCAGTACTTC
CASSLVSEGNEQYF
>few|TRBJ2-6|TRBD1|TRBV7-3
TGTGCCAGCAGCTCCACAGGGGGCGCTGGGGCCAACGTCCTGACTTTC
CASSSTGGAGANVLTF
>-|TRBJ2-2|-|TRBV20-1
TGCAGTGCCGTCGGGACCGGGGAGCTGTTTTTT
CSAVGTGELFF
>-|TRBJ2-7|-|TRBV11-3
TGTGCCAGCAGCTTAAGGGGTCAGGGCGAGCAGTACTTC
CASSLRGQGEQYF
>-|TRBJ2-5|-|TRBV5-1
TGCGCCAGCAGCTTGGTTGTGCGGATTCAAGAGACCCAGTACTTC
CASSLVVRIQETQYF
>-|TRBJ1-1|TRBD1|TRBV9
TGTGCCAGCAGCGCCGAACCCAGGGGGCTGGGTACTGAAGCTTTCTTT
CASSAEPRGLGTEAFF
>-|TRBJ2-7|-|TRBV7-3
TGTGCCAGCAGCTTAAATCCGTTTGGGAGCTCCGAGCAGTACTTC
CASSLNPFGSSEQYF
>-|TRBJ2-1|-|TRBV19
TGTGCCAGTAGTCTGGAGGGGAATAGAAATGAGCAGTTCTTC
CASSLEGNRNEQFF
>-|TRBJ2-5|TRBD2|TRBV5-1
TGCGCCAGCAGACCTAGCGGGGGACAAGAGACCCAGTACTTC
CASRPSGGQETQYF
>-|TRBJ2-1|-|TRBV12-5
TGTGCTAGTGGTTGGGGGACTCACAATGAGCAGTTCTTC
CASGWGTHNEQFF
>-|TRBJ1-1|-|TRBV9
TGTGCCAGCAGCGCAGGACAGATGAACACTGAAGCTTTCTTT
CASSAGQMNTEAFF
>few|TRBJ2-3|TRBD1|TRBV9
TGTGCCAGCAGCGTAGTTGGACAGGGGTCAGATACGCAGTATTTT
CASSVVGQGSDTQYF
>-|TRBJ2-5|TRBD1|TRBV18
TGTGCCAGCTCACCGGGGACAGGTTCAGGGGAGACCCAGTACTTC
CASSPGTGSGETQYF
>-|TRBJ1-2|-|TRBV11-2
TGCCTCATTGCTAGTGATGTAAACTATGGCTACACCTTC
CLIASDVNYGYTF
>-|TRBJ2-1|TRBD2|TRBV29-1
TGCAGCGTTACCCCGTTAGGCGGGGGAGACAATGAGCAGTTCTTC
CSVTPLGGGDNEQFF
>-|TRBJ2-1|-|TRBV30
TGTGCCTGGAGTGTAAACGGGTTCTCCTACAATGAGCAGTTCTTC
CAWSVNGFSYNEQFF